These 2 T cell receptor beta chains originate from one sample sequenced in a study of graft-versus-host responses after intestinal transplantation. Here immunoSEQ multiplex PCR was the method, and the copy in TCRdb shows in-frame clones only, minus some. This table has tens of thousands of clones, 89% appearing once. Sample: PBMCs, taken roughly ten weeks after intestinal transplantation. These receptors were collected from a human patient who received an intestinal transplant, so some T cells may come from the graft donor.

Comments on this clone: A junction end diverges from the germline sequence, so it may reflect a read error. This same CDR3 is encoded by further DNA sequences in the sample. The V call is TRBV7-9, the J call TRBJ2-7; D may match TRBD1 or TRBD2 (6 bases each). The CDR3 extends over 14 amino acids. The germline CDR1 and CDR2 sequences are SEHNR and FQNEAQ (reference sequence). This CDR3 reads CASSPPGAPYEQYF. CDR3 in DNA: TGCGCCAGCAGCCCTCCGGGGGCCCCCTACGAGCAGTACTTC.

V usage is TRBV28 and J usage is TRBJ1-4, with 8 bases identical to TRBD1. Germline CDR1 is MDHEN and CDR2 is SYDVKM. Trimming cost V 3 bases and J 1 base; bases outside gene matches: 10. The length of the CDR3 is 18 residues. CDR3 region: CASSFPLTGALTNEKLFF. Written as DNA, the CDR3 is TGTGCCAGCAGTTTCCCTTTGACAGGGGCGCTAACTAATGAAAAACTGTTTTTT.